This passage covers 27 T cell receptor beta chains from one sample sequenced in a study of blood T cell repertoires in COVID-19. The assay was immunoSEQ multiplex PCR, and TCRdb's table has in-frame clones only and misses some. The sample carries around 130,000 clones, 80% to 85% recorded once. Material: peripheral blood. These receptors originate from a man aged 60 to 69 with acute or convalescent COVID-19.

This chain uses TRBV9 with TRBJ1-2; 7 nucleotides align to TRBD1. Trimming cost V 3 bases and J 4 bases; bases outside gene matches: 6. The CDR3 sequence is 14 residues long. Germline CDR1 reads SGDLS; CDR2 reads YYNGEE. CDR3 nucleotide sequence: TGTGCCAGCAGCGAGAGGGACAGAGTCTATGGCTACACCTTC. Translation gives CASSERDRVYGYTF.

The chain carries TRBV6-1 and TRBJ2-2; 14 bases fit TRBD2. This CDR3 contains 17 residues. Per the germline V gene, CDR1 is MNHNS and CDR2 is SASEGT. V lost 5 bases to trimming and J lost 1 base; unmatched junction nucleotides: 3. The CDR3 nucleotides are TGTGCCAGCAGTAAAGGACTAGCGGGGGGGAACACCGGGGAGCTGTTTTTT. Translation gives CASSKGLAGGNTGELFF.

This chain joins TRBV9 and TRBJ1-6; D is unresolved. Trimming pared 4 bases from V and 12 bases from J, leaving 14 bases between. Germline assignment: CDR1 SGDLS and CDR2 YYNGEE. The CDR3 covers 13 residues. The CDR3 loop is CASSTRQAGPLHF. In DNA, the CDR3 is TGTGCCAGCAGCACTAGACAAGCGGGACCCCTCCACTTT.

CDR3 sequence: CASSFGQLSGNTIYF. As DNA, the CDR3 is TGTGCCAGTAGTTTCGGACAGCTCTCTGGAAACACCATATATTTT. The V and J genes are TRBV19 and TRBJ1-3, with TRBD1 as a possible D gene (6 bases). The germline gives CDR1 LNHDA, CDR2 SQIVND (reference sequence). Between the trimmed V and J ends, which lost 5 bases and 0 bases, there was a span of 11 bases. The CDR3 has 15 residues.

The rearrangement joins TRBV2 to TRBJ2-1, with a possible D match to TRBD2 (6 bases). Germline V lookup: CDR1 SNHLY, CDR2 FYNNEI. V was shortened by 9 bases and J by 7 bases, with 19 bases between the two germline ends. This CDR3 is 14 amino acids long. The CDR3 is CASHLRGDGNEQFF. CDR3 DNA: TGTGCCAGTCACCTTCGCGGGGACGGGAATGAGCAGTTCTTC.

This chain's CDR3 is CASSVTTGNEQFF. The CDR3 DNA reads TGTGCCAGCAGCGTCACCACGGGCAATGAGCAGTTCTTC. The gene calls are TRBV9 and TRBJ2-1; D unresolved. The CDR3 has 13 amino acids. The V gene's germline CDR1 is SGDLS and CDR2 YYNGEE. With 2 bases removed from V and 6 bases from J, the gap between germline ends came to 9 bases.

The chain recombines TRBV2 with TRBJ2-1; TRBD2 is a possible D gene (5 bases). CDR1 and CDR2 (germline): SNHLY, FYNNEI. This CDR3 contains 13 residues. V was trimmed by 3 bases and J by 9 bases, leaving 12 bases between them. CDR3 nucleotide sequence: TGTGCCAGCAGTGAGGAGGTGGTGGGTGAGCAGTTCTTC. Protein: CASSEEVVGEQFF.

The V gene is TRBV24-1, the J gene TRBJ2-1, with D maybe TRBD2 (5 bases). V gave up 0 bases and J gave up 13 bases, with 9 bases separating them. The germline CDR1 and CDR2 sequences are KGHDR and SFDVKD. CDR3 length: 12 amino acids. The CDR3, as DNA: TGTGCCACCAGTGATTTGGGGCGGGTTCAGTTCTTC. The encoded protein is CATSDLGRVQFF.

The CDR3 nucleotides read TGTGCCAGCAGCTTAGCAGGAGCAACTAATGAAAAACTGTTTTTT. Its translation: CASSLAGATNEKLFF. V gene TRBV7-4 combines with J gene TRBJ1-4; D is undetermined. With 0 bases removed from V and 0 bases from J, the gap between germline ends came to 5 bases. CDR3 length: 15 residues. Per germline, CDR1 SGHVT and CDR2 SQSDAQ.

The genes are TRBV11-2 and TRBJ1-1, with unresolved D. Germline values: CDR1 SGHAT, CDR2 FQNNGV. The CDR3 totals 13 residues. Trimming left V 1 base short and J 1 base short, with 4 bases between. This chain's CDR3 is CASSLGQNTEAFF. The CDR3 coding sequence is TGTGCCAGCAGCTTAGGGCAGAACACTGAAGCTTTCTTT.

This clone has a single count. This chain connects TRBV11-2 to TRBJ1-1; no reliable D call. The CDR3 has 12 amino acids. V shed 7 bases and J shed 2 bases, with 8 bases lying between them. The germline gives CDR1 SGHAT, CDR2 FQNNGV. The CDR3 protein is CASKRHNTEAFF. CDR3 bases: TGTGCCAGCAAGAGACATAACACTGAAGCTTTCTTT.

The genes are TRBV5-4 and TRBJ2-7; D uncertain. V shed 0 bases and J shed 0 bases, with 4 bases lying between them. There are 13 residues in the CDR3. Germline CDR1 SGHNT, CDR2 YYREEE (reference sequence). In DNA, the CDR3 is TGTGCCAGCAGCTTGGTAAACTCCTACGAGCAGTACTTC. The encoded protein is CASSLVNSYEQYF.

The chain carries TRBV5-6 and TRBJ1-3; 7 positions agree with TRBD1. Unmatched junction bases numbered 9, after V lost 2 bases and J lost 1 base. Looked up from germline, CDR1 is SGHDT and CDR2 is YYEEEE. This CDR3 region has 17 residues. DNA for the CDR3: TGTGCCAGCAGCTTAATCGGGACAGCGGTATCTGGAAACACCATATATTTT. This encodes CASSLIGTAVSGNTIYF.

This clone was recorded once. This chain joins TRBV5-6 and TRBJ2-7; 8 nucleotides align to TRBD1. The ends lost 0 bases at V and 3 bases at J; junction bases unmatched: 5. Germline CDR1 SGHDT, CDR2 YYEEEE. The CDR3 is 15 residues long. CDR3 DNA: TGTGCCAGCAGCTTGGAAGGGACAGGCAACTACGAGCAGTACTTC. It is translated as CASSLEGTGNYEQYF.

This clone was seen ten or more times. The V and J genes are TRBV7-3 and TRBJ2-3, with 11 bases fitting TRBD1. This CDR3 comprises 15 residues. Germline trimming cut 5 bases from V and 4 bases from J; bases unmatched to any gene: 5. Germline V lookup: CDR1 SGHTA, CDR2 FQGTGA. CDR3 in DNA: TGTGCCAGCAGCCCGGACAGGGGGCTCGCAGATACGCAGTATTTT. Translation: CASSPDRGLADTQYF.

The chain is built from TRBV24-1 and TRBJ2-7, with 7 nucleotides matching TRBD2. The length of the CDR3 is 17 residues. Germline CDR1 and CDR2: KGHDR and SFDVKD. J lost 0 bases, V lost 3 bases, and 10 bases had no gene match. The CDR3 nucleotides read TGTGCCACCAGTGATGGGACGGGAGGTCGAAGCTCCTACGAGCAGTACTTC. Translated, it gives CATSDGTGGRSSYEQYF.

The rearrangement uses TRBV7-7 and TRBJ2-2, with 7 positions matching TRBD1. This CDR3 is 18 amino acids long. V gave up 0 bases and J gave up 2 bases; unmatched junction bases: 9. Germline-derived CDR1 and CDR2 are SSHAT and FNYEAQ (reference sequence). The CDR3, as DNA: TGTGCCAGCAGCTTAGCGCTATTAGGGGGCGGAAACACCGGGGAGCTGTTTTTT. The encoded protein is CASSLALLGGGNTGELFF.

V is TRBV5-6 and J is TRBJ2-7; TRBD2 matches at 7 bases. Germline CDR1 SGHDT, CDR2 YYEEEE. The CDR3 extends over 13 amino acids. V lost 1 base and J lost 3; bases outside the gene matches: 1. The CDR3 loop is CASSLRGSYEQYF. The CDR3 DNA reads TGTGCCAGCAGCTTGCGCGGGAGCTACGAGCAGTACTTC.

CDR3 in amino acids: CASSGAGYNGYTF. The DNA for the CDR3 is TGTGCCAGCAGTGGAGCAGGGTATAATGGCTACACCTTC. The rearrangement joins TRBV25-1 to TRBJ1-2; the D gene is possibly TRBD1 (5 bases). Trimming shortened V by 4 bases and J by 6 bases, and 12 bases separated the two germline ends. Germline loops: CDR1 MGHDK, CDR2 SYGVNS. CDR3 length: 13 amino acids.

The V and J genes are TRBV12-3 or TRBV12-4 and TRBJ2-1; D ambiguous. The CDR3 covers 12 residues. Trimming left V 3 bases short and J 7 bases short, with 7 bases between. Here the CDR3 reads CASSLSRNEQFF. The CDR3, as DNA: TGTGCCAGCAGTTTGTCGCGAAATGAGCAGTTCTTC.

The chain carries TRBV2 and TRBJ2-7, with a tentative D call TRBD1 (6 bases). The V end was cut by 5 bases, the J end by 3 bases, with 11 bases between. The CDR3 sequence is 13 residues long. CDR1 SNHLY and CDR2 FYNNEI come from the germline V gene. CDR3 sequence reads: CASSMQGSYEQYF. The CDR3 region has the DNA TGTGCCAGCAGTATGCAGGGGAGCTACGAGCAGTACTTC.

This chain uses TRBV10-3 with TRBJ2-1; D gene unclear. V dropped 7 bases and J dropped 8 bases, with 9 bases sitting between them. Germline V lookup: CDR1 ENHRY, CDR2 SYGVKD. The CDR3 length is 11 residues. In nucleotides, the CDR3 is TGTGCCATCAAGGCGGTAGATGAGCAGTTCTTC. It translates to CAIKAVDEQFF.

The genes are TRBV5-1 and TRBJ2-3, with 13 bases lining up with TRBD2. The CDR3 sequence is 16 residues long. CDR1 is SGHRS and CDR2 is YFSETQ in the germline V gene. With V trimmed by 4 bases and J by 1 base, 3 bases remained unmatched. The CDR3 nucleotides read TGCGCCAGCAGCACGGGACTAGCGGGACGCACAGATACGCAGTATTTT. Its translation: CASSTGLAGRTDTQYF.

The chain employs TRBV5-1 and TRBJ2-3; 13 bases line up with TRBD2. Trimming at V came to 5 bases and at J to 4 bases, leaving 7 bases not matched to a gene. The CDR3 length is 16 residues. Germline lookup yields CDR1 SGHRS and CDR2 YFSETQ. CDR3 sequence reads: CASRPTSGRAPDTQYF. CDR3 bases: TGCGCCAGCAGACCAACTAGCGGGAGGGCCCCAGATACGCAGTATTTT.

The J gene is TRBJ2-3, the V gene TRBV7-3; D gene ambiguous. The ends were cut back, 2 bases at V and 0 bases at J, with 3 bases in the middle. The CDR3 runs to 13 residues. CDR1 and CDR2 from the germline V gene are SGHTA and FQGTGA. This CDR3 is CASSLGSTDTQYF. The CDR3 coding sequence is TGTGCCAGCAGCTTAGGCAGCACAGATACGCAGTATTTT. Together with reference TRBV7-3 and TRBJ2-3, the CDR3 gives the full variable domain: GAGVSQTPSNKVTEKGKYVELRCDPISGHTALYWYRQSLGQGPEFLIYFQGTGAADDSGLPNDRFFAVRPEGSVSTLKIQRTERGDSAVYLCASSLGSTDTQYFGPGTRLTVL.

The V and J genes are TRBV7-2 and TRBJ2-7; 14 bases are shared with TRBD2. CDR3 length: 14 residues. The germline V gene encodes CDR1 SGHTA and CDR2 FQGNSA. V trimming: 6 bases; J trimming: 4 bases; junction bases outside the gene matches: 2. DNA of the CDR3: TGTGCCAGCAGTAGGACTAGCGGGAGGTACGAGCAGTACTTC. Translating it yields CASSRTSGRYEQYF.

The chain recombines TRBV7-8 with TRBJ2-1, with a possible D match to TRBD2 (5 bases). V dropped 4 bases and J dropped 5 bases, with 15 bases sitting between them. The CDR3 totals 15 residues. The germline gives CDR1 SGHVS, CDR2 FQNEAQ. CDR3 sequence: CASSSTGIPNNEQFF. CDR3 DNA sequence: TGTGCCAGCAGCTCGACGGGGATCCCGAACAATGAGCAGTTCTTC.